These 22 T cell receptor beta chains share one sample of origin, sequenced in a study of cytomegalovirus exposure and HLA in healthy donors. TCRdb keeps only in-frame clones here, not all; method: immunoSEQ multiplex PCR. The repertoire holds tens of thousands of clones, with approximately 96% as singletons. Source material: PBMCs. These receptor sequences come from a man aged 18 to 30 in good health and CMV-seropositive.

The CDR3 DNA reads as TGTGCCAGTAGTATATCGCAGGGCAGCTACGAGCAGTACTTC. The encoded protein is CASSISQGSYEQYF. The chain uses TRBV19 and TRBJ2-7; a weak D match, TRBD1 (5 bases). Per the germline V gene, CDR1 is LNHDA and CDR2 is SQIVND (reference sequence). The CDR3 covers 14 residues. Trimming removed 2 bases from V and 3 bases from J, with 11 bases in between.

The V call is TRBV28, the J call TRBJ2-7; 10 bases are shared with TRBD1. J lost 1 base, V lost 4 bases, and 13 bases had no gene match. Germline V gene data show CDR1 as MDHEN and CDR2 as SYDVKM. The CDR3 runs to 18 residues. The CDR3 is CASSSRSLRTGGSYEQYF. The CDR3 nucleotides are TGTGCCAGCAGTTCTCGCTCGCTACGGACAGGGGGGTCCTACGAGCAGTACTTC.

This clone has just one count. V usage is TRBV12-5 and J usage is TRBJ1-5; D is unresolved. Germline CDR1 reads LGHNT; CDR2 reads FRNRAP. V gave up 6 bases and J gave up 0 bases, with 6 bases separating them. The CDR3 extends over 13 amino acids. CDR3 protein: CASGQYSNQPQHF. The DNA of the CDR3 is TGTGCTAGTGGGCAGTATAGCAATCAGCCCCAGCATTTT. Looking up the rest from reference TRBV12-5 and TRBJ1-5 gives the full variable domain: DARVTQTPRHKVTEMGQEVTMRCQPILGHNTVFWYRQTMMQGLELLAYFRNRAPLDDSGMPKDRFSAEMPDATLATLKIQPSEPRDSAVYFCASGQYSNQPQHFGDGTRLSIL.

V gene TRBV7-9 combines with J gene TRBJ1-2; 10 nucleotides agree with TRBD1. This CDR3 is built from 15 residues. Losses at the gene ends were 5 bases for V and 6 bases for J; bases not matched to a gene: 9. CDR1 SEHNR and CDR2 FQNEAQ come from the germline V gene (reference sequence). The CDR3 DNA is TGTGCCAGCAGCCTAGGGGACAGGGGCGCCCATGGCTACACCTTC. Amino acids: CASSLGDRGAHGYTF.

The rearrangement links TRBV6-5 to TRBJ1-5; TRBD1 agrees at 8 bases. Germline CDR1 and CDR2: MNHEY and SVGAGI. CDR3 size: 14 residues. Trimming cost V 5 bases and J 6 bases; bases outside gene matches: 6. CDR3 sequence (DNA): TGTGCCAGCAGTCGGACAGGGAACGGTCAGCCCCAGCATTTT. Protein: CASSRTGNGQPQHF.

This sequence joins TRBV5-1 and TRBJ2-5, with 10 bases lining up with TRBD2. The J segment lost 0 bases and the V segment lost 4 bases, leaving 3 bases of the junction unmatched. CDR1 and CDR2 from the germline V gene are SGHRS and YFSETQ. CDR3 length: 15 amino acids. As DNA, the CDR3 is TGCGCCAGCAGCAAAACTAGCGGGAACCAAGAGACCCAGTACTTC. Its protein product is CASSKTSGNQETQYF.

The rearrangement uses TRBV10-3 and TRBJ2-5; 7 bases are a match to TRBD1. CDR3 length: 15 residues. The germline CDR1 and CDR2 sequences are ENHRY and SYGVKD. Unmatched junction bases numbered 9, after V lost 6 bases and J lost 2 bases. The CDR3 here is CAIRSSRDRQETQYF. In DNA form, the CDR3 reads TGTGCCATCAGAAGTTCCCGGGACAGACAAGAGACCCAGTACTTC.

The CDR3 spells CASSLEQGYTF. DNA for the CDR3: TGTGCCAGCAGCTTAGAACAGGGCTACACCTTC. The chain uses TRBV7-9 and TRBJ1-2; D remains unclear. CDR3 length: 11 amino acids. V lost 1 base and J lost 8, with 5 bases in between. Looked up from germline, CDR1 is SEHNR and CDR2 is FQNEAQ (reference sequence).

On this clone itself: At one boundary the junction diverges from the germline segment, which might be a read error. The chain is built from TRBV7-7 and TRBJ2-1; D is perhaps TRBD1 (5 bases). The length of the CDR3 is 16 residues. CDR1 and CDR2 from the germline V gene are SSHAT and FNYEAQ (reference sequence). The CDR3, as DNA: TGTGCTAGCAGCCCGGGCTACAGGAGCCCCTACAATGAGCAGTTCTTC. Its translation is CASSPGYRSPYNEQFF.

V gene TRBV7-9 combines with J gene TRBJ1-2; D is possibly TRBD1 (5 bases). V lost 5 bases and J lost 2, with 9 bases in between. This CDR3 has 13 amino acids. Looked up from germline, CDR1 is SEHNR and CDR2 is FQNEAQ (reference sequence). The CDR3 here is CASSHDRNYGYTF. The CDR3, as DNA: TGTGCCAGCAGCCACGACAGAAACTATGGCTACACCTTC. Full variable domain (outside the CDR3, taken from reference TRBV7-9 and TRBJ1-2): DTGVSQNPRHKITKRGQNVTFRCDPISEHNRLYWYRQTLGQGPEFLTYFQNEAQLEKSRLLSDRFSAERPKGSFSTLEIQRTEQGDSAMYLCASSHDRNYGYTFGSGTRLTVV.

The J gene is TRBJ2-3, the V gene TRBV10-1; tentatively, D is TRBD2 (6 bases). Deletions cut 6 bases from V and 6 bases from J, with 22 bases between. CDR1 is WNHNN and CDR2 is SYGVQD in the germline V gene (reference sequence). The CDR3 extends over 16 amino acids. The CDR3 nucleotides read TGCGCCAGCAGCCCCCCAGGTCAGGGACTCACGGATACGCAGTATTTT. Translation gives CASSPPGQGLTDTQYF.

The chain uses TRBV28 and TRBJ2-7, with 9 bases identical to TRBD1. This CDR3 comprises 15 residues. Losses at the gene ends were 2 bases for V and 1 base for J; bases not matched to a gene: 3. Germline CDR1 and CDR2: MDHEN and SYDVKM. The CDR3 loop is CASSLTGGASYEQYF. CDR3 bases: TGTGCCAGCAGTTTAACAGGGGGCGCATCCTACGAGCAGTACTTC. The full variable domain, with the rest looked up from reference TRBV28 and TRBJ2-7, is DVKVTQSSRYLVKRTGEKVFLECVQDMDHENMFWYRQDPGLGLRLIYFSYDVKMKEKGDIPEGYSVSREKKERFSLILESASTNQTSMYLCASSLTGGASYEQYFGPGTRLTVT.

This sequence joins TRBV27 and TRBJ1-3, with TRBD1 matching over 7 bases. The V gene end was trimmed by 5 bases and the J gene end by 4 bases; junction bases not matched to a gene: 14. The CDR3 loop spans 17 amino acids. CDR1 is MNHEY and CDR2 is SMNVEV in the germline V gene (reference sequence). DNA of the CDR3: TGTGCCAGCAGTCCGTTACTAGCAGGGGGACTCGGAAACACCATATATTTT. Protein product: CASSPLLAGGLGNTIYF.

CDR3 in amino acids: CASSGSRTLNQPQHF. DNA for the CDR3: TGTGCCAGCAGTGGCAGCAGGACACTAAATCAGCCCCAGCATTTT. This chain connects TRBV6-1 to TRBJ1-5; tentative D call: TRBD1 (5 bases). Trimming stripped 4 bases from V and 4 bases from J, with 14 bases between. Per the germline V gene, CDR1 is MNHNS and CDR2 is SASEGT. This CDR3 contains 15 residues.

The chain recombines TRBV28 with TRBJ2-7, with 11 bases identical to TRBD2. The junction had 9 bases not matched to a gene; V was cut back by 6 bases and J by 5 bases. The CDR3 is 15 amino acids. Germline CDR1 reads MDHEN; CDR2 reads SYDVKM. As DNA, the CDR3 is TGTGCCAGCAGCACTCATTCTAGCGGGAGGAACGAGCAGTACTTC. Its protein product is CASSTHSSGRNEQYF.

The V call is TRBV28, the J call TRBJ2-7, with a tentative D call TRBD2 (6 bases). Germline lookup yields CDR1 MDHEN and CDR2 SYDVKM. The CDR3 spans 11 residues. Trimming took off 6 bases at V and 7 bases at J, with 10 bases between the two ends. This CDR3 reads CASSRRGEQYF. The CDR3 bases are TGTGCCAGCAGCCGACGGGGGGAGCAGTACTTC.

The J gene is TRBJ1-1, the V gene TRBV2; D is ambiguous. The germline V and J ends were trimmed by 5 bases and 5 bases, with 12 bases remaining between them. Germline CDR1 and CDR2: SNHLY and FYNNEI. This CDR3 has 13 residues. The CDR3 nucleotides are TGTGCCAGCAGTACCGAACGGTGGACTGAAGCTTTCTTT. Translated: CASSTERWTEAFF. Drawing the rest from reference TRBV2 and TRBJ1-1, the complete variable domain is EPEVTQTPSHQVTQMGQEVILRCVPISNHLYFYWYRQILGQKVEFLVSFYNNEISEKSEIFDDQFSVERPDGSNFTLKIRSTKLEDSAMYFCASSTERWTEAFFGQGTRLTVV.

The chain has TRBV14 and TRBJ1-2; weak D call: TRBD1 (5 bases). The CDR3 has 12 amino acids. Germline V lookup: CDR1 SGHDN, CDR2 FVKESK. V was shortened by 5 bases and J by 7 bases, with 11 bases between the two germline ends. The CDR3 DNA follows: TGTGCCAGCAGCTATTCAGGGTCTGGCTACACCTTC. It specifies CASSYSGSGYTF.

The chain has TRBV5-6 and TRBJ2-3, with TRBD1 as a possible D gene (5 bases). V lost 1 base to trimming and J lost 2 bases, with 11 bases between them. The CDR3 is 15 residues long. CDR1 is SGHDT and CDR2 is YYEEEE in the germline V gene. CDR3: CASSLIQGYTDTQYF. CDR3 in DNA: TGTGCCAGCAGCTTGATCCAGGGCTACACAGATACGCAGTATTTT.

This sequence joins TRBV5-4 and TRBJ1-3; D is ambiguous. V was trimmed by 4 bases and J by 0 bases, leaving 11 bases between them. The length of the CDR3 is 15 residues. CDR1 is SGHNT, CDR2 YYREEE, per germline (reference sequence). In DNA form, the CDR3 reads TGTGCCAGCAGCCTGGGCGGGAGCTCTGGAAACACCATATATTTT. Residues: CASSLGGSSGNTIYF.

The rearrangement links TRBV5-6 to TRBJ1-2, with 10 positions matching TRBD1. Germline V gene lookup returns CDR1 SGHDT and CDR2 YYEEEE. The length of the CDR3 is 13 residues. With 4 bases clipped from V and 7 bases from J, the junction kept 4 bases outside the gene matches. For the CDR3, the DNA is TGTGCCAGCAGCACCCGGACAGGGGGTGGCTACACCTTC. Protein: CASSTRTGGGYTF.

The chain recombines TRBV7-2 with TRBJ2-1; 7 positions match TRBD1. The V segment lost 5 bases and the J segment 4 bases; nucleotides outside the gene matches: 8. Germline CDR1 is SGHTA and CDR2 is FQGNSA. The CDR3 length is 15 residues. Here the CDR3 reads CASSLRTGNYNEQFF. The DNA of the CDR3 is TGTGCCAGCAGCCTCAGGACAGGAAATTACAATGAGCAGTTCTTC.